This T cell receptor beta chain was documented in a study of T-cell memory formation after mild COVID-19. Across the whole study: Clustering of TCRs was largely donor specific. Overall study results and limits: From day 15 to 85, contracting clones were balanced between CD4 and CD8, whereas later expanders leaned toward CD4+. Pre-infection memory carried some responding clones, suggesting that cross-reactive memory joined. Mainly in CM and EM were contracting CD4+ clones; CD8+ were in EMRA.

TCRdb passed the 5' RACE reads through MiXCR, listing each CDR3 protein once. Of about 250,000 distinct CDR3 sequences listed, about a sixth are singletons. The CDR3 covers 15 residues. With 6 bases removed from V and 0 bases from J, the gap between germline ends came to 12 bases. In germline, CDR1 is KGHSH, CDR2 LQKENI. With regard to this clonotype: Antigen unknown.

The V gene is TRBV18, the J gene TRBJ1-3; D possibly corresponds to TRBD1 (5 bases). The receptor comes from a man between 18 and 35 years old who had mild COVID-19 (a few samples of this study predate the infection). Cell type and time point are not known. Input material: PBMCs or a T cell subset sorted from them (not recorded which). CDR3: CASSPRQNSGNTIYF. CDR3 nucleotide sequence: TGTGCCAGCTCCCCGAGACAGAACTCTGGAAACACCATATATTTT. Looking up the rest from reference TRBV18 and TRBJ1-3 gives the full variable domain: NAGVMQNPRHLVRRRGQEARLRCSPMKGHSHVYWYRQLPEEGLKFMVYLQKENIIDESGMPKERFSAEFPKEGPSILRIQQVVRGDSAAYFCASSPRQNSGNTIYFGEGSWLTVV.